These 16 T cell receptor beta chains were all obtained from the same sample, sequenced in a study of HIV-infected patients and healthy controls (dated by TCRdb to the mid-2010s). The study collected follow-up blood from HIV-infected patients roughly three months, about 14 weeks, after antiretroviral therapy began. Whole blood was used without fractionating the cells, so the repertoire represented all peripheral T cells without sorting. Library method: 5' RACE. TCRdb records Illumina MiSeq as the sequencer. Reverse transcription of approximately 500 ng RNA was performed with SuperScript III using primers directed against the alpha and beta constant regions. Separate alpha and beta chain libraries were generated by chain-specific third strand synthesis with multiplexing indices. Using fastp at Q25 and MiXCR, TCRdb reprocessed the public reads and kept productive beta chains. Identical CDR3 proteins give one entry, which carries the most common genes and DNA. The sample contains 3,000 to 4,000 distinct CDR3 sequences, around 9.1% of them found a single time. The ten top clones hold about 18% of the sample.

Material: blood, obtained during antiretroviral therapy. The receptors were sampled from an adult with HIV infection.

This clonotype is categorized as medium-sized. The gene calls are TRBV27 and TRBJ1-1, with TRBD1 matching 7 bases. The V gene end was trimmed by 1 base and the J gene end by 0 bases; junction bases not matched to a gene: 5. CDR1 MNHEY and CDR2 SMNVEV come from the germline V gene (reference sequence). The CDR3 totals 16 residues. CDR3 nucleotides: TGTGCCAGCAGTTTATTAGGGGGCGGGATGAACACTGAAGCTTTCTTT. Protein: CASSLLGGGMNTEAFF.

This clonotype is termed medium-sized. The chain combines TRBV20-1 with TRBJ2-3; 7 bases agree with TRBD2. Germline-derived CDR1 and CDR2 are DFQATT and SNEGSKA (reference sequence). V dropped 0 bases and J dropped 4; count of bases not matched to a gene: 7. The CDR3 covers 15 residues. For the CDR3, the DNA is TGCAGTGCTAGAGATCGACTAGCCATGGCAGATACGCAGTATTTT. Residues: CSARDRLAMADTQYF.

In its sample, this clonotype was seen many times. The chain is built from TRBV3-1 and TRBJ2-7; D unclear. Trimming removed 4 bases at V and 1 base at J, with 2 bases between. The CDR3 contains 11 residues. The germline V gene has CDR1 LGHDT and CDR2 YNNKEL (reference sequence). The CDR3 here is CASSRSYEQYF. Here the CDR3 DNA reads TGTGCCAGCAGCCGATCCTACGAGCAGTACTTC.

In its sample, this clonotype is medium-sized. The chain uses TRBV7-2 and TRBJ2-3, with D hard to call. The CDR3 sequence is 14 residues long. Germline V gives CDR1 SGHTA, CDR2 FQGNSA. Trimming removed 1 base from V and 2 bases from J, with 7 bases in between. CDR3 sequence: CASSLGRSTDTQYF. The CDR3 nucleotides are TGTGCCAGCAGCTTAGGAAGGTCCACAGATACGCAGTATTTT.

In this sample, this clonotype turned up many times. V and J are TRBV11-2 and TRBJ1-1; the match to TRBD1 covers 9 bases. Germline assignment: CDR1 SGHAT and CDR2 FQNNGV. CDR3 length: 14 amino acids. V shed 4 bases and J 5 bases; nucleotides not matched to a gene: 5. The CDR3 loop is CASSYRGRSTEAFF. The CDR3 DNA reads as TGTGCCAGCAGCTACAGGGGGCGGAGTACTGAAGCTTTCTTT.

V gene TRBV12-3 or TRBV12-4 combines with J gene TRBJ2-1; 10 bases are shared with TRBD2. The V gene end was trimmed by 5 bases and the J gene end by 3 bases; junction bases not matched to a gene: 10. The CDR3 consists of 17 residues. CDR3 sequence (DNA): TGTGCCAGCAGTGAGTGGACTAGCGGAGACGGCTACAATGAGCAGTTCTTC. The encoded protein is CASSEWTSGDGYNEQFF.

This clonotype was found a few times. The rearrangement joins TRBV7-2 to TRBJ1-1; TRBD1 matches 8 bases. The length of the CDR3 is 20 residues. The junction had 16 bases not matched to a gene; V was cut back by 0 bases and J by 1 base. Germline V lookup: CDR1 SGHTA, CDR2 FQGNSA. CDR3 bases: TGTGCCAGCAGCTTAGCGTATTCAGGGGGCTTCCCTAGGGGGAACACTGAAGCTTTCTTT. Residues: CASSLAYSGGFPRGNTEAFF.

This clonotype was detected many times. The chain employs TRBV12-3 or TRBV12-4 and TRBJ1-1; D may be TRBD1 (5 bases). The CDR3 totals 14 residues. Trimming stripped 6 bases from V and 5 bases from J, with 16 bases between. CDR3 sequence reads: CASSPGGSVTEAFF. The DNA of the CDR3 is TGTGCCAGCAGCCCTGGGGGAAGTGTAACTGAAGCTTTCTTT.

This clonotype is classed as medium-sized (0.01 to 0.1%). The chain uses TRBV6-5 and TRBJ1-2; TRBD1 agrees at 8 bases. Trimming cost V 6 bases and J 4 bases; bases outside gene matches: 4. Germline V gene sequence: CDR1 MNHEY, CDR2 SVGAGI. The CDR3 spans 13 residues. CDR3: CASRTTGGYGYTF. CDR3 nucleotide sequence: TGTGCCAGCAGAACTACAGGGGGCTATGGCTACACCTTC.

By proportion, this clonotype is medium-sized. The chain recombines TRBV27 with TRBJ2-2, with 7 bases aligning to TRBD1. The ends lost 5 bases at V and 0 bases at J; junction bases unmatched: 6. The germline CDR1 and CDR2 sequences are MNHEY and SMNVEV (reference sequence). The CDR3 loop spans 16 amino acids. CDR3 region: CASSVQGPPNTGELFF. DNA of the CDR3: TGTGCCAGCAGTGTACAGGGGCCCCCGAACACCGGGGAGCTGTTTTTT.

By sample share, this clonotype is medium-sized. The chain recombines TRBV27 with TRBJ1-5; a weak D match, TRBD1 (5 bases). V was pared by 0 bases and J by 4 bases, with 16 bases between. CDR1 is MNHEY, CDR2 SMNVEV, per germline (reference sequence). The CDR3 is made up of 17 amino acids. Written as DNA, the CDR3 is TGTGCCAGCAGTTTATCAGGCTTCAGGGCGTTAAATCAGCCCCAGCATTTT. Translation: CASSLSGFRALNQPQHF.

In its sample, this clonotype is medium-sized (0.01 to 0.1%). DNA for the CDR3: TGTGCTAGTGGTCCCCCCCCAATTAGCGGGGGACCCACAGATACGCAGTATTTT. Amino acid sequence: CASGPPPISGGPTDTQYF. The chain couples TRBV12-5 to TRBJ2-3, with TRBD2 matching 9 bases. The CDR3 runs to 18 residues. With 5 bases clipped from V and 2 bases from J, the junction kept 14 bases outside the gene matches. Germline V gives CDR1 LGHNT, CDR2 FRNRAP.

In its sample, this clonotype is medium-sized. This chain connects TRBV5-1 to TRBJ1-1; D uncertain. CDR1 is SGHRS and CDR2 is YFSETQ in the germline V gene. The V gene lost 2 bases and the J gene lost 5 bases, with 13 bases spanning the gap. The CDR3 totals 14 residues. CDR3: CASSFDGLGTEAFF. In nucleotides, the CDR3 is TGCGCCAGCAGCTTCGACGGTCTGGGGACTGAAGCTTTCTTT. Combining the CDR3 with reference TRBV5-1 and TRBJ1-1 gives the whole variable domain KAGVTQTPRYLIKTRGQQVTLSCSPISGHRSVSWYQQTPGQGLQFLFEYFSETQRNKGNFPGRFSGRQFSNSRSEMNVSTLELGDSALYLCASSFDGLGTEAFFGQGTRLTVV.

By frequency in the sample, this clonotype is medium-sized (0.01 to 0.1%). J is TRBJ1-5 and V is TRBV7-9; D remains unclear. The CDR3 extends over 13 amino acids. Trimming cost V 5 bases and J 6 bases, with 11 bases left between them. The germline gives CDR1 SEHNR, CDR2 FQNEAQ (reference sequence). The CDR3 coding sequence is TGTGCCAGCAGCGAGAGGGAGTTTCAGCCCCAGCATTTT. Amino acid sequence: CASSEREFQPQHF. The full variable domain, its missing parts supplied by reference TRBV7-9 and TRBJ1-5, is DTGVSQNPRHKITKRGQNVTFRCDPISEHNRLYWYRQTLGQGPEFLTYFQNEAQLEKSRLLSDRFSAERPKGSFSTLEIQRTEQGDSAMYLCASSEREFQPQHFGDGTRLSIL.

The rearrangement links TRBV6-1 to TRBJ1-2, with D unresolved. Germline V gene lookup returns CDR1 MNHNS and CDR2 SASEGT. Between the trimmed V and J ends, which lost 6 bases and 0 bases, there was a span of 5 bases. There are 12 residues in the CDR3. The CDR3 DNA sequence: TGTGCCAGCAGCCCGACTAACTATGGCTACACCTTC. Its protein product is CASSPTNYGYTF.

J is TRBJ1-2 and V is TRBV2, with a possible D match to TRBD1 (5 bases). CDR1 is SNHLY, CDR2 FYNNEI, per germline. V lost 9 bases to trimming and J lost 2 bases, with 16 bases between them. This CDR3 comprises 14 residues. CDR3 nucleotide sequence: TGTGCCAGTCGATACCGGGACTCGAACTATGGCTACACCTTC. Translation gives CASRYRDSNYGYTF.